This T cell receptor beta chain was retrieved from a study of monozygotic twins with inflammatory bowel disease. This CDR3 has 17 amino acids. Germline CDR1 is SGHAT and CDR2 is FQNNGV. Study results and caveats: A distinction between different T cell subtypes was not possible.

As to this clonotype: Its antigen remains unidentified.

TCRdb re-called the 5' RACE reads and shows each CDR3 protein once, DNA omitted. The specimen's table records roughly 200,000 distinct CDR3 sequences. The specimen sequenced was blood. This TCR came from a human donor with ulcerative colitis or Crohn's disease, or a healthy co-twin of an affected twin (not recorded which). The chain has TRBV11-2 and TRBJ1-2; absent DNA, TCRdb's TRBD1 call cannot be checked. The CDR3 sequence: CASSSFGAGKGVSGYTF.